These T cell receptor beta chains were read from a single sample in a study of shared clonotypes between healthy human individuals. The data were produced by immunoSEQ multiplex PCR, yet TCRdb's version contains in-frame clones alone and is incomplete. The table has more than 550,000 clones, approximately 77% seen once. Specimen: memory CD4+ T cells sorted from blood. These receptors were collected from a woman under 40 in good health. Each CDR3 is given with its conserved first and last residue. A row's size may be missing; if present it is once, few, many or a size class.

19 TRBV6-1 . CASSEETGGVFASNQPQHF
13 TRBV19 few CASSINRGYEQYF
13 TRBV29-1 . CSVYNWGGTEAFF
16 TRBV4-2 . CASSIEPGQNNEKLFF
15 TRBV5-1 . CASSRVAGLDNEQFF
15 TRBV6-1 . CASCPPTSGSSEQFF
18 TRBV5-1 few CASSFLPISLGFGETQYF
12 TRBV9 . CASSSGAHGYTF
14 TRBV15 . CAISFGGTTGELFF
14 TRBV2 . CASSEDRTRDTQYF
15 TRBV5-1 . CASSLGDSSGNTIYF